This passage covers 24 T cell receptor beta chains from one sample sequenced in a study of cytomegalovirus exposure and HLA in healthy donors. The PCR made use of 60 Vbeta and 13 Jbeta primers. The method was immunoSEQ multiplex PCR; TCRdb's version includes in-frame clones alone and lacks a portion of them. Among around 130,000 clones, 70% to 85% were seen once, and the ten largest hold under 3%. The sequencing input was PBMCs. These receptors all come from a boy aged 2 to 9 in good health and CMV-seronegative.

The chain joins TRBV10-3 to TRBJ1-5; D perhaps matches TRBD1 (6 bases). The V gene's germline CDR1 is ENHRY and CDR2 SYGVKD. The CDR3 covers 14 residues. Trimming shortened V by 2 bases and J by 1 base, and 6 bases separated the two germline ends. The CDR3, as DNA: TGTGCCATCAGTGAGCAGGGGAGCAATCAGCCCCAGCATTTT. It translates to CAISEQGSNQPQHF.

Here the CDR3 DNA reads TGTGCCAGCAGCCCGGATGGGCCATATGAAAAACTGTTTTTT. Its translation: CASSPDGPYEKLFF. V is TRBV4-2 and J is TRBJ1-4; D is unresolved. V lost 4 bases and J 6 bases, leaving 12 bases between the germline ends. The CDR3 is 14 residues long. Per germline, CDR1 LGHNA and CDR2 YNFKEQ.

The rearrangement joins TRBV19 to TRBJ2-4; TRBD1 matches at 9 bases. V lost 5 bases and J lost 0; bases outside the gene matches: 11. The germline V gene has CDR1 LNHDA and CDR2 SQIVND (reference sequence). This CDR3 region has 18 residues. The CDR3 region has the DNA TGTGCCAGTAGTCTAGGACTGGACAGGGGTATAGCCAAAAACATTCAGTACTTC. It is translated as CASSLGLDRGIAKNIQYF. The variable domain in full, with the rest retrieved from reference TRBV19 and TRBJ2-4, is DGGITQSPKYLFRKEGQNVTLSCEQNLNHDAMYWYRQDPGQGLRLIYYSQIVNDFQKGDIAEGYSVSREKKESFPLTVTSAQKNPTAFYLCASSLGLDRGIAKNIQYFGAGTRLSVL.

This clone came up a few times. V gene TRBV11-2 combines with J gene TRBJ2-5; 7 nucleotides agree with TRBD1. The CDR3 consists of 13 residues. CDR1 and CDR2 (germline): SGHAT, FQNNGV. Germline trimming cut 5 bases from V and 4 bases from J; bases unmatched to any gene: 4. The CDR3 spells CASSQTGPETQYF. DNA for the CDR3: TGTGCCAGCAGCCAGACAGGGCCAGAGACCCAGTACTTC.

Remarks on this clone: A read error may account for a junction end that differs from germline. The V call is TRBV29-1, the J call TRBJ1-4; perhaps TRBD1 as D (5 bases). Germline V gene sequence: CDR1 SQVTM, CDR2 ANQGSEA. The CDR3 extends over 14 amino acids. The CDR3 here is CRVGGGRGNEKLFF. CDR3 coding DNA: TGCAGGGTTGGGGGGGGGAGGGGTAATGAAAAACTGTTTTTT.

This chain joins TRBV6-6 and TRBJ2-1; 10 bases align to TRBD1. Germline V CDR1 and CDR2: MNHNY, SVGAGI (reference sequence). V was pared by 5 bases and J by 7 bases, with 11 bases of the junction left unmatched. The CDR3 extends over 16 amino acids. The CDR3, as DNA: TGTGCCAGCAGTCGAATCCGGGACAGGGGAGGGAATGAGCAGTTCTTC. This codes for CASSRIRDRGGNEQFF.

CDR3 protein: CASSSDLDRGRGANVLTF. DNA for the CDR3: TGTGCCAGCAGCTCGGACCTAGACAGGGGGCGTGGGGCCAACGTCCTGACTTTC. The chain links TRBV13 to TRBJ2-6, with TRBD1 matching over 10 bases. V trimming: 4 bases; J trimming: 3 bases; junction bases outside the gene matches: 9. In germline, CDR1 is PRHDT, CDR2 FYEKMQ (reference sequence). This CDR3 has 18 residues.

The chain carries TRBV18 and TRBJ1-4; D possibly corresponds to TRBD1 (6 bases). The germline V gene has CDR1 KGHSH and CDR2 LQKENI. V gave up 3 bases and J gave up 8 bases, with 7 bases separating them. The CDR3 contains 12 residues. CDR3 DNA sequence: TGTGCCAGCTCACCTCAGGGGGAAAAACTGTTTTTT. It encodes CASSPQGEKLFF.

The chain couples TRBV11-2 to TRBJ1-6; D possibly corresponds to TRBD1 (5 bases). Looked up from germline, CDR1 is SGHAT and CDR2 is FQNNGV. Trimming left V 5 bases short and J 1 base short, with 9 bases between. The CDR3 runs 15 residues. Here the CDR3 DNA reads TGTGCCAGCAGCACCCAGGGATCCTATAATTCACCCCTCCACTTT. This gives the protein CASSTQGSYNSPLHF.

The rearrangement joins TRBV6-1 to TRBJ1-2, with 9 nucleotides matching TRBD1. Unmatched junction bases numbered 7, after V lost 4 bases and J lost 4 bases. Germline loops: CDR1 MNHNS, CDR2 SASEGT. The CDR3 has 15 residues. The CDR3 region is CASSAGTGIAYGYTF. For the CDR3, the DNA is TGTGCCAGCAGTGCCGGGACAGGGATTGCCTATGGCTACACCTTC.

The gene calls are TRBV4-1 and TRBJ2-1; D is perhaps TRBD2 (6 bases). The germline gives CDR1 MGHRA, CDR2 YSYEKL. The CDR3 has 16 amino acids. V was shortened by 3 bases and J by 4 bases, with 16 bases between the two germline ends. CDR3 bases: TGCGCCAGCAGCCATCGTGGTAGCGGAAATTACAATGAGCAGTTCTTC. Amino acid sequence: CASSHRGSGNYNEQFF.

CDR3 in amino acids: CASSAMLAGITDTQYF. The CDR3 bases are TGTGCCAGCAGCGCCATGCTAGCGGGGATCACAGATACGCAGTATTTT. V usage is TRBV9 and J usage is TRBJ2-3, with 9 bases aligning to TRBD2. V lost 3 bases and J lost 2; bases outside the gene matches: 7. CDR1 SGDLS and CDR2 YYNGEE come from the germline V gene. The CDR3 runs to 16 residues.

The chain links TRBV7-9 to TRBJ2-7, with D perhaps given as TRBD1 or TRBD2 (5 bases each). Germline V gives CDR1 SEHNR, CDR2 FQNEAQ (reference sequence). The CDR3 extends over 15 amino acids. CDR3 sequence: CSSSLGLGPGGEQYV. The CDR3 coding sequence is TGTTCCAGCAGCTTAGGCTTGGGGCCTGGGGGCGAGCAGTACGTC.

This chain joins TRBV19 and TRBJ2-1, with 7 nucleotides matching TRBD1. The CDR3 consists of 15 residues. V lost 5 bases, J lost 2 bases, and 6 bases stayed unmatched. Germline V gives CDR1 LNHDA, CDR2 SQIVND (reference sequence). This CDR3 reads CASSSGTATYNEQFF. CDR3 coding DNA: TGTGCCAGTAGTTCCGGGACAGCGACCTACAATGAGCAGTTCTTC. Based on the CDR3 plus reference TRBV19 and TRBJ2-1, the full variable domain is DGGITQSPKYLFRKEGQNVTLSCEQNLNHDAMYWYRQDPGQGLRLIYYSQIVNDFQKGDIAEGYSVSREKKESFPLTVTSAQKNPTAFYLCASSSGTATYNEQFFGPGTRLTVL.

Worth noting for this clone: Other DNA sequences of this sample code for an identical CDR3. The chain recombines TRBV2 with TRBJ1-5; D may be TRBD1 (5 bases). V dropped 6 bases and J dropped 4 bases, with 10 bases sitting between them. Germline CDR1 is SNHLY and CDR2 is FYNNEI. This CDR3 contains 13 residues. The CDR3 reads CASRSTGNQPQHF. The CDR3 bases are TGTGCCAGCAGATCCACAGGTAATCAGCCCCAGCATTTT. Full variable domain (missing parts from reference TRBV2 and TRBJ1-5): EPEVTQTPSHQVTQMGQEVILRCVPISNHLYFYWYRQILGQKVEFLVSFYNNEISEKSEIFDDQFSVERPDGSNFTLKIRSTKLEDSAMYFCASRSTGNQPQHFGDGTRLSIL.

V is TRBV27 and J is TRBJ2-2; 7 bases map to TRBD1. V dropped 6 bases and J dropped 5; count of bases not matched to a gene: 6. This CDR3 is built from 14 residues. Per the germline V gene, CDR1 is MNHEY and CDR2 is SMNVEV (reference sequence). CDR3 sequence (DNA): TGTGCCAGCAGCTCCTCGACAGGGACCGGGGAGCTGTTTTTT. This sequence encodes CASSSSTGTGELFF.

The rearrangement uses TRBV11-2 and TRBJ1-3, with D perhaps matching TRBD1 (5 bases). V was shortened by 4 bases and J by 0 bases, with 13 bases between the two germline ends. This CDR3 is built from 16 residues. Germline V gene sequence: CDR1 SGHAT, CDR2 FQNNGV. The CDR3 reads CASSWAQENSGNTIYF. CDR3 nucleotide sequence: TGTGCCAGCAGCTGGGCACAGGAGAACTCTGGAAACACCATATATTTT.

The V and J genes are TRBV4-1 and TRBJ1-1; a weak D match, TRBD1 (5 bases). The CDR3 covers 13 residues. Germline loops: CDR1 MGHRA, CDR2 YSYEKL. The V end was cut by 1 base, the J end by 11 bases, with 14 bases between. CDR3 region: CASSQGYGHNAFF. The CDR3 DNA reads as TGCGCCAGCAGCCAAGGATATGGACATAACGCTTTCTTT.

The CDR3, as DNA: TGCGCCAGCAGCCAAGATGGAAGCGGCGGGGGGTACTACGAGCAGTACTTC. This translates into CASSQDGSGGGYYEQYF. This sequence joins TRBV4-3 and TRBJ2-7; 8 bases align to TRBD2. Germline V gene data show CDR1 as LGHNA and CDR2 as YSLEER. The CDR3 runs 17 residues. Germline trimming cut 0 bases from V and 3 bases from J; bases unmatched to any gene: 10.

The J gene is TRBJ2-1, the V gene TRBV19; tentatively, D is TRBD2 (5 bases). The ends were cut back, 1 base at V and 0 bases at J, with 16 bases in the middle. Germline CDR1 reads LNHDA; CDR2 reads SQIVND (reference sequence). The CDR3 is 18 residues long. This CDR3 reads CASSIGEVGGFSYNEQFF. The CDR3, as DNA: TGTGCCAGTAGTATAGGGGAAGTCGGCGGGTTCTCCTACAATGAGCAGTTCTTC.

V usage is TRBV4-2 and J usage is TRBJ2-4; 9 bases fit TRBD2. The ends lost 1 base at V and 3 bases at J; junction bases unmatched: 13. This CDR3 is 19 amino acids long. The germline CDR1 and CDR2 sequences are LGHNA and YNFKEQ. CDR3 nucleotides: TGTGCCAGCAGCCAAGTAGCTAGCGGGGTTTTGGACGACAAAAACATTCAGTACTTC. This translates into CASSQVASGVLDDKNIQYF.

This chain links TRBV6-6 with TRBJ2-7; TRBD2 aligns across 11 bases. Losses at the gene ends were 5 bases for V and 4 bases for J; bases not matched to a gene: 4. The CDR3 extends over 14 amino acids. Germline assignment: CDR1 MNHNY and CDR2 SVGAGI (reference sequence). This CDR3 is CASSGTSGGYEQYV. Here the CDR3 DNA reads TGTGCCAGCAGTGGCACTAGCGGGGGATACGAGCAGTACGTC.

The sample holds one count of this clone. The chain employs TRBV7-9 and TRBJ2-5, with TRBD2 matching 12 bases. The V gene end was trimmed by 4 bases and the J gene end by 1 base; junction bases not matched to a gene: 7. The V gene's germline CDR1 is SEHNR and CDR2 FQNEAQ (reference sequence). CDR3 size: 17 residues. The CDR3 sequence: CASSSPWTSGTQETQYF. DNA for the CDR3: TGTGCCAGCAGCTCCCCTTGGACTAGCGGGACCCAAGAGACCCAGTACTTC.

The gene calls are TRBV6-6 and TRBJ1-4; no clear D. V lost 10 bases and J 0 bases, leaving 6 bases between the germline ends. Germline values: CDR1 MNHNY, CDR2 SVGAGI (reference sequence). The CDR3 is 12 residues long. The CDR3 sequence: CATRATNEKLFF. The CDR3 region has the DNA TGTGCCACGAGGGCAACTAATGAAAAACTGTTTTTT.